Sequencing of this T cell receptor (beta chain) was carried out in a study of T cells in Graves' hyperthyroidism and ophthalmopathy. Whole-study findings and limits: Peripheral blood also featured most of the thyroid clonotypes expanded above 0.001.

This clonotype appeared many times. What it binds is not known. Uncontrolled infections, other autoimmune diseases, pregnancy or lactation led to exclusion of patients. Isolation of PBMCs was performed on 8.5 to 10 ml fresh peripheral blood. The CDR3 is made up of 18 amino acids. The germline V gene encodes CDR1 LNHNV and CDR2 YYDKDF (reference sequence). The V gene end was trimmed by 2 bases and the J gene end by 4 bases; junction bases not matched to a gene: 11. TCR beta CDR3 sequences were amplified from RNA transcripts. TCR CDR3 underwent first-round RT-PCR with the HTBI primer set. In TCRdb, the multiplex PCR reads were re-called with MiXCR into one record per CDR3 protein. The sample lists about 480,000 distinct CDR3 sequences; approximately 25% were seen once.

The material sequenced was blood. The receptor was isolated from a woman in her thirties with Graves' ophthalmopathy. The chain has TRBV15 and TRBJ2-5; 12 bases agree with TRBD2. The CDR3 loop is CATSRLGLAGNLGETQYF. In nucleotides, the CDR3 is TGTGCCACCAGCAGACTTGGACTAGCGGGGAACTTGGGAGAGACCCAGTACTTC.